The entry below describes one T cell receptor (beta chain). The sample belongs to a study of cytomegalovirus exposure and HLA in healthy donors. Primers included in the PCR were 60 Vbeta and 13 Jbeta primers. TCRdb's copy holds only in-frame clones and misses some; the assay was immunoSEQ multiplex PCR. The sample table sets out approximately 110,000 clones. The sequencing sample was made of PBMCs. This receptor was taken from a young man in good health and CMV-seronegative.

DNA of the CDR3: TGCGCCAGCAGTGAAAGGTGGACGGACAATAGCAATCAGCCCCAGCATTTT. It translates to CASSERWTDNSNQPQHF. This chain joins TRBV10-2 and TRBJ1-5; maybe TRBD1 (5 bases). CDR1 and CDR2 from the germline V gene are WSHSY and SAAADI. CDR3 size: 17 residues. With 3 bases removed from V and 0 bases from J, the gap between germline ends came to 15 bases.